Each of the 11 T cell receptor beta chains below was sequenced from the same sample in a study of graft-versus-host responses after intestinal transplantation (dated by TCRdb to the early 2020s). The meaning of the sample's time point label: cells obtained before transplantation from donor or recipient. Library preparation employed the immunoSEQ multiplex PCR assay. TCRdb stores this immuneACCESS table with in-frame sequences only. Part of the clones is absent; in the studies checked, under half of the shortfall reflects unresolved V genes, and no reason is known for the rest. The sample includes 5,500 to 8,000 clones, with 20% to 30% observed a single time. About 4.2% of the sample rests with the top ten. The source material was alloreactive CD4+ T cells from a mixed lymphocyte reaction culture, sampled before intestinal transplant. In the paper's terms, the cell subset or site label means: CFSE-low proliferating T cells sorted from roughly six-day pre-transplant mixed lymphocyte reaction (GvH or HvG direction). The receptors come from a human patient who received an intestinal transplant.

The table lists this clone with a few counts. J is TRBJ2-4 and V is TRBV6-6; D is unclear. CDR1 and CDR2 from the germline V gene are MNHNY and SVGAGI (reference sequence). CDR3 size: 13 residues. With 11 bases removed from V and 7 bases from J, the gap between germline ends came to 18 bases. In nucleotides, the CDR3 is TGTGCCTCCTTAAAACCACCAACGAACATTCAGTACTTC. It yields the protein CASLKPPTNIQYF.

This clone appeared once. The CDR3 region has the DNA TGTGCCAGCAGCTTAGTACAGGGGGCTCCAGATACGCAGTATTTT. Protein sequence: CASSLVQGAPDTQYF. The chain carries TRBV7-9 and TRBJ2-3; the match to TRBD1 covers 9 bases. From germline, CDR1 is SEHNR and CDR2 FQNEAQ (reference sequence). The CDR3 is 15 amino acids. Trimming cost V 1 base and J 4 bases; bases outside gene matches: 3.

This clone is termed medium-sized. The chain combines TRBV6-5 with TRBJ2-7, with 7 nucleotides matching TRBD2. Germline V gene sequence: CDR1 MNHEY, CDR2 SVGAGI. Unmatched junction bases numbered 7, after V lost 6 bases and J lost 5 bases. The CDR3 loop spans 13 amino acids. The CDR3, as DNA: TGTGCCAGCAGGTATGGACTAGAAAACGAGCAGTACTTC. It specifies CASRYGLENEQYF.

This clone appeared a few times. CDR3 amino acids: CASSGRPIAEAFF. The CDR3 bases are TGTGCCAGCAGTGGTCGGCCAATCGCTGAAGCTTTCTTT. The genes are TRBV2 and TRBJ1-1; D unresolved. V lost 4 bases and J lost 6, with 12 bases in between. The CDR3 has 13 amino acids. Per germline, CDR1 SNHLY and CDR2 FYNNEI.

This clone was seen a few times. The gene calls are TRBV11-2 and TRBJ2-5, with no clear D. The germline CDR1 and CDR2 sequences are SGHAT and FQNNGV. This CDR3 has 11 amino acids. V shed 3 bases and J shed 5 bases, with 4 bases lying between them. CDR3 coding DNA: TGTGCCAGCAGCTTCGTCGAGACCCAGTACTTC. It is translated as CASSFVETQYF. The full variable domain, its missing parts supplied by reference TRBV11-2 and TRBJ2-5, is EAGVAQSPRYKIIEKRQSVAFWCNPISGHATLYWYQQILGQGPKLLIQFQNNGVVDDSQLPKDRFSAERLKGVDSTLKIQPAKLEDSAVYLCASSFVETQYFGPGTRLLVL.

This clone was detected a few times. CDR3 sequence reads: CASSTIPTTYSYNEQFF. The CDR3 nucleotides read TGTGCCAGTAGTACCATTCCCACAACATACTCCTACAATGAGCAGTTCTTC. J is TRBJ2-1 and V is TRBV19; D uncertain. Germline values: CDR1 LNHDA, CDR2 SQIVND (reference sequence). V was cut by 4 bases and J by 0 bases, with 16 bases left in between. The CDR3 is 17 amino acids.

This chain links TRBV28 with TRBJ2-7, with a weak D call TRBD2 (5 bases). CDR1 and CDR2 (germline): MDHEN, SYDVKM. This CDR3 is built from 11 residues. Trimming left V 7 bases short and J 3 bases short, with 7 bases between. CDR3 protein: CASNEGYEQYF. The CDR3 coding sequence is TGTGCCAGCAATGAGGGCTACGAGCAGTACTTC. Combining the CDR3 with reference TRBV28 and TRBJ2-7 gives the whole variable domain DVKVTQSSRYLVKRTGEKVFLECVQDMDHENMFWYRQDPGLGLRLIYFSYDVKMKEKGDIPEGYSVSREKKERFSLILESASTNQTSMYLCASNEGYEQYFGPGTRLTVT.

This clone has only a few counts. The chain joins TRBV28 to TRBJ1-2; unclear D gene. V lost 6 bases to trimming and J lost 4 bases, with 12 bases between them. CDR1 is MDHEN and CDR2 is SYDVKM in the germline V gene. This CDR3 region has 13 residues. The CDR3 loop reads CASSPGWGYGYTF. In DNA form, the CDR3 reads TGTGCCAGCAGCCCCGGCTGGGGCTATGGCTACACCTTC.

In its sample, this clone was seen a few times. The CDR3 DNA sequence: TGCGCCAGCAGCGAACAGGGGGGCAGTGTGGCTTTCTTT. Translation gives CASSEQGGSVAFF. The V call is TRBV10-2, the J call TRBJ1-1; 8 positions match TRBD1. Germline assignment: CDR1 WSHSY and CDR2 SAAADI. V shed 6 bases and J 11 bases; nucleotides not matched to a gene: 11. This CDR3 comprises 13 residues.

In its sample, this clone was seen a few times. The sample contains more than one DNA sequence encoding this CDR3. V usage is TRBV6-5 and J usage is TRBJ1-4, with 8 bases identical to TRBD1. The CDR3 loop spans 15 amino acids. The germline gives CDR1 MNHEY, CDR2 SVGAGI. V lost 4 bases to trimming and J lost 9 bases; unmatched junction nucleotides: 10. The CDR3 DNA reads as TGTGCCAGCAGTTTCTTCAGGGGGCGGGGGCAAAAACTGTTTTTT. Translated: CASSFFRGRGQKLFF.

Note on this clone: A clone one base away is much larger, so this may be a read error. V usage is TRBV18 and J usage is TRBJ2-5; a weak D match, TRBD1 (5 bases). V lost 10 bases, J lost 5 bases, and 26 bases lay in between. Looked up from germline, CDR1 is KGHSH and CDR2 is LQKENI. The CDR3 is made up of 16 amino acids. The CDR3 DNA is TGTGCCAACTCCCCTAATGGCCAGGGATTTTGGGAGACCCAGTACTTC. It translates to CANSPNGQGFWETQYF.